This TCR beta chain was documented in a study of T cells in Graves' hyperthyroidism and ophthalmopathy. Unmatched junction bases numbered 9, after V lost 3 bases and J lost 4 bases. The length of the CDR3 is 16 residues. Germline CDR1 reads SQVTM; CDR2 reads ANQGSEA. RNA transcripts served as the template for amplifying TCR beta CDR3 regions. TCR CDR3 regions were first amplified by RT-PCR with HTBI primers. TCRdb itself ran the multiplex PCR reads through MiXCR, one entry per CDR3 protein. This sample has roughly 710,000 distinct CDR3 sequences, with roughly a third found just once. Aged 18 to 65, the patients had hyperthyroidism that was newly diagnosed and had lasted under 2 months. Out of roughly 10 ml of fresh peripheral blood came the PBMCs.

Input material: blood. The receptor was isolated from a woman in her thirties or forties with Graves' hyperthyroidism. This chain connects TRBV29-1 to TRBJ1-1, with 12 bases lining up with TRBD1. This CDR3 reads CSVEFGTGGLVTEAFF. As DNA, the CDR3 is TGCAGCGTTGAGTTCGGGACAGGGGGCCTGGTCACTGAAGCTTTCTTT. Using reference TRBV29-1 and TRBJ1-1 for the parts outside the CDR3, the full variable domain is SAVISQKPSRDICQRGTSLTIQCQVDSQVTMMFWYRQQPGQSLTLIATANQGSEATYESGFVIDKFPISRPNLTFSTLTVSNMSPEDSSIYLCSVEFGTGGLVTEAFFGQGTRLTVV.